This T cell receptor (beta chain) comes out of a study of control samples from healthy donors and cancer patients. V lost 1 base, J lost 3 bases, and 15 bases lay in between. CDR3 length equals 16 residues. From germline, CDR1 is SGHNT and CDR2 YYREEE (reference sequence). Clones were read by immunoSEQ multiplex PCR, and TCRdb kept only the in-frame ones, dropping some. The sample is made up of about 190,000 clones, and the top ten hold about 2.2% of it. The TCR was taken from a woman in her twenties or thirties in good health. The sequenced material came from blood. The rearrangement joins TRBV5-4 to TRBJ2-3; the D is unclear. This chain's CDR3 is CASSLNSGQLTDTQYF. In DNA form, the CDR3 reads TGTGCCAGCAGCTTGAATTCGGGCCAGCTTACAGATACGCAGTATTTT.